The 13 T cell receptor beta chains in this list originate from one sample, sequenced in a study of glioma-infiltrating T cells (dated by TCRdb to about 2016). The listed sequencing device is Illumina MiSeq. TCR alpha and beta CDR3 regions were amplified with the iRepertoire nested amplicon-rescue multiplex PCR (arm-PCR) platform from RNA. In-frame beta chains were kept once TCRdb had trimmed the public reads at Q25 with fastp and called clones with MiXCR. Rows with one shared CDR3 protein collapse into an entry with the most common genes and DNA. Across this sample there are a few hundred thousand distinct CDR3 sequences, with roughly two fifths seen only once. Around 12% of the sample is taken by the ten largest. Sequencing was done on a sample of glioma tissue, nonneoplastic brain tissue, or PBMCs (not recorded which). These receptor sequences come from a human donor with low-grade glioma or glioblastoma, undergoing nonglioma brain surgery, or in good health (not recorded which).

This clonotype was detected a few times. The chain carries TRBV7-2 and TRBJ2-3; 7 nucleotides match TRBD2. This CDR3 is 14 amino acids long. V trimming: 11 bases; J trimming: 0 bases; junction bases outside the gene matches: 8. Per the germline V gene, CDR1 is SGHTA and CDR2 is FQGNSA. CDR3 loop: CASSGGGSTDTQYF. In DNA form, the CDR3 reads TGTGCCTCCTCGGGGGGAGGGAGCACAGATACGCAGTATTTT.

There are many counts of this clonotype. This chain uses TRBV20-1 with TRBJ2-7, with 7 bases matching TRBD2. This CDR3 is built from 13 residues. V lost 8 bases, J lost 3 bases, and 10 bases stayed unmatched. Germline lookup yields CDR1 DFQATT and CDR2 SNEGSKA (reference sequence). The CDR3 protein is CSTGREMNYEQYF. The CDR3 nucleotides read TGCAGTACTGGGCGGGAGATGAACTACGAGCAGTACTTC.

There are many counts of this clonotype. The chain couples TRBV6-1 to TRBJ2-3; the match to TRBD1 covers 9 bases. There are 14 residues in the CDR3. Germline V gene sequence: CDR1 MNHNS, CDR2 SASEGT. V shed 7 bases, J shed 4 bases, and the junction held 6 bases outside the gene matches. CDR3 sequence reads: CASNGQGFADTQYF. CDR3 in DNA: TGTGCCAGCAACGGACAGGGGTTTGCAGATACGCAGTATTTT.

About this clonotype: An end of the junction differs from the germline gene, which may be a read error. V usage is TRBV5-6 and J usage is TRBJ1-4; no definite D call. The germline gives CDR1 SGHDT, CDR2 YYEEEE. This CDR3 is 14 amino acids long. The CDR3 here is CASSLLVANEKLFF. The CDR3 region has the DNA TGTGCCAGCAGCTTGTTGGTGGCTAATGAGAAACTGTTTTTT.

This clonotype was counted a few times. The rearrangement joins TRBV11-2 to TRBJ1-2; 9 nucleotides align to TRBD1. J was trimmed by 6 bases and V by 6 bases; bases with no gene match: 11. The germline V gene has CDR1 SGHAT and CDR2 FQNNGV. This CDR3 region has 15 residues. CDR3 sequence reads: CASRSIRDRVDGYTF. The DNA of the CDR3 is TGTGCCAGCAGATCAATTCGGGACAGGGTGGATGGCTACACCTTC.

The J gene is TRBJ1-6, the V gene TRBV20-1, with TRBD1 matching over 12 bases. Trimming cost V 5 bases and J 7 bases; bases outside gene matches: 15. This CDR3 contains 18 residues. Looked up from germline, CDR1 is DFQATT and CDR2 is SNEGSKA (reference sequence). In DNA form, the CDR3 reads TGCAGTGCTCGCGGGACAGGGGGCGCGGAGTTCGGGAATTCACCCCTCCACTTT. Protein: CSARGTGGAEFGNSPLHF.

The gene calls are TRBV7-3 and TRBJ2-1, with D possibly TRBD2 on 6 matching bases. The CDR3 has 15 residues. The germline V and J ends were trimmed by 8 bases and 1 base, with 15 bases remaining between them. Germline V CDR1 and CDR2: SGHTA, FQGTGA. The DNA of the CDR3 is TGTGCCAGCTCTCGGACTCGGGGGTCCTACAATGAGCAGTTCTTC. Translation gives CASSRTRGSYNEQFF.

Only one count was recorded for this clonotype. This chain connects TRBV19 to TRBJ1-5, with no clear D. The CDR3 is made up of 17 amino acids. The V end lost 3 bases, the J end lost 7 bases, and 22 bases lay between the germline ends. Germline CDR1 and CDR2: LNHDA and SQIVND (reference sequence). The CDR3 nucleotides read TGTGCCAGTAGTATCGGATACAAACGGGTATCTAAGCAGCCCCAGCATTTT. It encodes CASSIGYKRVSKQPQHF. Looking up the rest from reference TRBV19 and TRBJ1-5 gives the full variable domain: DGGITQSPKYLFRKEGQNVTLSCEQNLNHDAMYWYRQDPGQGLRLIYYSQIVNDFQKGDIAEGYSVSREKKESFPLTVTSAQKNPTAFYLCASSIGYKRVSKQPQHFGDGTRLSIL.

This clonotype was counted a few times. The genes are TRBV10-2 and TRBJ1-1, with a weak D call TRBD1 (5 bases). CDR1 and CDR2 from the germline V gene are WSHSY and SAAADI. This CDR3 has 13 amino acids. Trimming took off 4 bases at V and 1 base at J, with 7 bases between the two ends. CDR3 residues: CASSAGRNTEAFF. The CDR3 nucleotides read TGCGCCAGCAGTGCGGGACGGAACACTGAAGCTTTCTTT.

Regarding this clonotype: One end of the junction is discordant with germline, which a read error may explain. As DNA, the CDR3 is TGTGCCATCAGTGTGTCCTGGGAATCCTCTGGGGCCAACGTCCTGACTTTC. It yields the protein CAISVSWESSGANVLTF. This chain joins TRBV6-1 and TRBJ2-6; D remains unclear. Germline assignment: CDR1 MNHNS and CDR2 SASEGT. The CDR3 loop spans 17 amino acids.

The chain is built from TRBV28 and TRBJ2-1; no reliable D call. V lost 10 bases, J lost 6 bases, and 7 bases lay in between. The CDR3 consists of 10 residues. In germline, CDR1 is MDHEN, CDR2 SYDVKM. The CDR3 spells CANRSNEQFF. CDR3 nucleotide sequence: TGTGCCAACCGTTCCAATGAGCAGTTCTTC.

Only a few counts were recorded for this clonotype. This chain joins TRBV20-1 and TRBJ1-1; D is undetermined. The V end lost 3 bases, the J end lost 5 bases, and 7 bases lay between the germline ends. Looked up from germline, CDR1 is DFQATT and CDR2 is SNEGSKA (reference sequence). This CDR3 has 11 amino acids. The CDR3 loop is CSASSWTEAFF. The CDR3 region has the DNA TGCAGTGCTAGTTCGTGGACTGAAGCTTTCTTT.

The chain recombines TRBV11-2 with TRBJ2-7; TRBD1 is a possible D gene (5 bases). Trimming removed 1 base from V and 2 bases from J, with 9 bases in between. The CDR3 is made up of 14 amino acids. Germline V gives CDR1 SGHAT, CDR2 FQNNGV. CDR3 region: CASSLGTSTYEQYF. The DNA for the CDR3 is TGTGCCAGCAGCTTAGGGACATCAACCTACGAGCAGTACTTC.